Here is one T cell receptor (beta chain) with its context. Its antigen is unidentified. The same CDR3 arises from other DNA sequences in this sample as well. The data were obtained in a study of radiation and T cells in renal cell carcinoma. Whole-study results and caveats: No pretreatment tumor biopsies were available for baseline clonotypes. From baseline, blood top tumor clonotypes peaked at 2 weeks post-radiation.

Indicated time point: blood 2 weeks post-SBRT. Treatment indicated: 15 Gy SBRT to primary tumor, nephrectomy 4 weeks later. Serial blood draws occurred at baseline and 2 and 4 weeks post-SBRT. The protocol was immunoSEQ multiplex PCR, while the TCRdb copy is restricted to in-frame clones and leaves out a portion. The data hold some 72,000 clones, with 82% observed a single time. V trimming: 7 bases; J trimming: 5 bases; junction bases outside the gene matches: 8. CDR1 and CDR2 from the germline V gene are MNHEY and SVGAGI. The CDR3 extends over 14 amino acids. The receptor was derived from a man in his sixties with renal cell carcinoma. Sequencing was performed on blood, taken from a patient whose treatment included radiotherapy and nephrectomy. This rearrangement joins TRBV6-5 to TRBJ1-1, with 9 nucleotides matching TRBD1. The CDR3 DNA reads as TGTGCCAGCACCAAGTACAGGGGGCGAACTGAAGCTTTCTTT. Translating it yields CASTKYRGRTEAFF.